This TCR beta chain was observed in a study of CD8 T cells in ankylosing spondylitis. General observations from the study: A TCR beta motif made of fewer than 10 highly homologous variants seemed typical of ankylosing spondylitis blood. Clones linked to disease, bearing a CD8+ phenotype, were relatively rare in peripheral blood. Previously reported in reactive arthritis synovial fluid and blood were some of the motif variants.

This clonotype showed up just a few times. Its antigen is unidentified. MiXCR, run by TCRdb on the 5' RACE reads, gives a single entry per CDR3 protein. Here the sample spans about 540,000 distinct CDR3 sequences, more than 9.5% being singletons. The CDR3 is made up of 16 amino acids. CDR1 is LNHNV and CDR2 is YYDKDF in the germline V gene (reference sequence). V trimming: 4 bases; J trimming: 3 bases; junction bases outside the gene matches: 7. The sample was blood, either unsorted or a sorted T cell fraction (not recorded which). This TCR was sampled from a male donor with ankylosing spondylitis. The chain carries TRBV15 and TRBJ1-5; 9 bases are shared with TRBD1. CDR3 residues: CATSIAGTGSNQPQHF. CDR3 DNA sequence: TGTGCCACCAGCATTGCCGGGACAGGGTCCAATCAGCCCCAGCATTTT.